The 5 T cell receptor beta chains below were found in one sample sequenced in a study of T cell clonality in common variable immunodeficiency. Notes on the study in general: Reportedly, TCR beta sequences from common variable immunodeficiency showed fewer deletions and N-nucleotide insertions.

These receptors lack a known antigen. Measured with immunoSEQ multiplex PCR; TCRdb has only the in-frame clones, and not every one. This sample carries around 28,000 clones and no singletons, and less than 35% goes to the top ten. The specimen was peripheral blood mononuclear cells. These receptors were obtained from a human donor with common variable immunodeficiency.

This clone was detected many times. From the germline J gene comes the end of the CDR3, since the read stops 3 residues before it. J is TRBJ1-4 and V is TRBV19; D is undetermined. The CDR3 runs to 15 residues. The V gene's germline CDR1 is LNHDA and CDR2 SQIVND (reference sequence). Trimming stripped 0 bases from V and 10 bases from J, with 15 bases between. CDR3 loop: CASSIEGLGSGKLFF. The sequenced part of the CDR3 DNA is TGTGCCAGTAGTATAGAGGGCCTGGGGAGCGGAAAA.

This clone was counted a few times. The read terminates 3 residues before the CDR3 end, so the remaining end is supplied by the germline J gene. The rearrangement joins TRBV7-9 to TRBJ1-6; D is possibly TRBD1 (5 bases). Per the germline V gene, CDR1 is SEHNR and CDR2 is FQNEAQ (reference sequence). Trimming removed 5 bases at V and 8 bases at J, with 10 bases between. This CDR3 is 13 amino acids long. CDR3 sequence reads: CASSPTQDSPLHF. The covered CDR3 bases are TGTGCCAGCAGCCCAACACAGGATTCACCC.

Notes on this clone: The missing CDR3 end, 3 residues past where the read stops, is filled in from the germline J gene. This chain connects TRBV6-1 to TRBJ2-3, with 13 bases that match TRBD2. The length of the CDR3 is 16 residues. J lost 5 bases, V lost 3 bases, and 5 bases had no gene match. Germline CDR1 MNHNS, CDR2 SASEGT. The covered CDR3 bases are TGTGCCAGCAGTGATACTAGCGGGGGGGCGAAAGATACG. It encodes CASSDTSGGAKDT. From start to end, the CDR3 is CASSDTSGGAKDTQYF.

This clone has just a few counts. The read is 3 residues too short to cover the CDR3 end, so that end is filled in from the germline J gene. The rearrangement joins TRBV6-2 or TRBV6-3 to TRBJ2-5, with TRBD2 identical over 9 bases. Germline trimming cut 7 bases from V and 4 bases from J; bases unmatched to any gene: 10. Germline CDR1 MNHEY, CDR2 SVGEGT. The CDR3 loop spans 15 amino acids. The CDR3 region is CASTPGGGASETQYF. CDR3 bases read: TGTGCCAGCACCCCTGGCGGGGGGGCTTCAGAGACC.

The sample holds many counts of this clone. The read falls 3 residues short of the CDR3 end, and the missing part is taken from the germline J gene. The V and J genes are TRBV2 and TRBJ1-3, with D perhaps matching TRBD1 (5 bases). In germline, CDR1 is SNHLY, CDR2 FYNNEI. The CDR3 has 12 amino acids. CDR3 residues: CASCKVRTMIYF. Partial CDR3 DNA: TGTGCCAGCTGTAAAGTCCGGACAATG.